Following are 4 T cell receptor beta chains from one sample sequenced in a study of T cell changes during pregnancy in multiple sclerosis. Only in-frame clones appear in the TCRdb table, and some are missing; sequencing was by immunoSEQ multiplex PCR. The sample holds 30,000 to 40,000 clones; about nine tenths are singletons and the top ten take 5% to 6.5%. The sample here was CD8+ T cells from peripheral blood mononuclear cells, taken in the second trimester of pregnancy. These receptors all stem from a female donor with multiple sclerosis, enrolled in a pregnancy study.

The V gene is TRBV27, the J gene TRBJ2-5; D is possibly TRBD1 (5 bases). CDR1 is MNHEY and CDR2 is SMNVEV in the germline V gene (reference sequence). This CDR3 contains 13 residues. V was clipped by 4 bases and J by 1 base, with 7 bases between them. CDR3 sequence: CASSSQGQETQYF. In DNA form, the CDR3 reads TGTGCCAGCAGTTCTCAGGGCCAAGAGACCCAGTACTTC.

The chain uses TRBV30 and TRBJ1-5; 7 positions agree with TRBD1. CDR3 length: 17 amino acids. Germline CDR1 and CDR2: GTSNPN and SVGIG (reference sequence). V lost 2 bases to trimming and J lost 1 base; unmatched junction nucleotides: 11. The CDR3 bases are TGTGCCTGGAGTCAGACATACAGGGGCGGCAGCAATCAGCCCCAGCATTTT. As protein: CAWSQTYRGGSNQPQHF.

DNA for the CDR3: TGCGCCAGCAGCCAAGTGTGGCGACAGGGGTTTAGCAATGAGCAGTTCTTC. The encoded protein is CASSQVWRQGFSNEQFF. The chain recombines TRBV4-3 with TRBJ2-1, with TRBD1 matching over 8 bases. The CDR3 is 17 amino acids. The V gene end was trimmed by 1 base and the J gene end by 6 bases; junction bases not matched to a gene: 11. Per germline, CDR1 LGHNA and CDR2 YSLEER.

This sequence joins TRBV5-4 and TRBJ2-1; maybe TRBD1 (6 bases). With 5 bases removed from V and 3 bases from J, the gap between germline ends came to 9 bases. Germline V gene data show CDR1 as SGHNT and CDR2 as YYREEE (reference sequence). CDR3 length equals 13 residues. CDR3 DNA: TGTGCCAGCAGACCGGACAGCTACAATGAGCAGTTCTTC. Translated: CASRPDSYNEQFF.